These 32 T cell receptor beta chains came from one sample sequenced in a study of Ad26.COV2.S vaccination and SARS-CoV-2 variants. Repertoires were generated with immunoSEQ multiplex PCR, while TCRdb's copy carries only in-frame clones and drops some. The sample consists of about 180,000 clones, roughly 89% of them appearing once. Sequencing used peripheral blood, obtained after recovery from COVID-19. These receptors all come from a human donor who had recovered from COVID-19.

The chain's CDR3 is CASSIPLPGAGGYTF. The CDR3 DNA reads as TGTGCCAGTAGTATTCCCCTTCCGGGGGCGGGAGGCTACACCTTC. The V gene is TRBV19, the J gene TRBJ1-2; D might be TRBD1 (6 bases). Trimming pared 3 bases from V and 8 bases from J, leaving 19 bases between. CDR1 and CDR2 from the germline V gene are LNHDA and SQIVND (reference sequence). The CDR3 covers 15 residues.

The chain employs TRBV27 and TRBJ2-7; the D gene is possibly TRBD1 (6 bases). Trimming took off 6 bases at V and 6 bases at J, with 15 bases between the two ends. In germline, CDR1 is MNHEY, CDR2 SMNVEV (reference sequence). The CDR3 covers 13 residues. In nucleotides, the CDR3 is TGTGCCAGCAGCGCCTCTCAGGGGATCGAGCAGTACTTC. Protein: CASSASQGIEQYF.

The rearrangement links TRBV4-1 to TRBJ1-1, with 7 bases fitting TRBD1. Germline V gives CDR1 MGHRA, CDR2 YSYEKL. V was clipped by 1 base and J by 7 bases; unmatched bases: 21. The CDR3 has 19 amino acids. This CDR3 reads CASSQVRLRGGVNRYEAFF. The CDR3 DNA reads TGCGCCAGCAGCCAAGTCCGTCTTAGAGGGGGCGTAAACCGGTATGAAGCTTTCTTT.

J is TRBJ1-3 and V is TRBV2; D call uncertain. V was clipped by 4 bases and J by 4 bases, with 11 bases between them. Germline V gene lookup returns CDR1 SNHLY and CDR2 FYNNEI. The CDR3 spans 14 residues. The CDR3 DNA is TGTGCCAGCAGTGTTCAACGACGAGGAAACACCATATATTTT. Translating gives CASSVQRRGNTIYF.

The chain uses TRBV5-4 and TRBJ1-2; no definite D call. This CDR3 comprises 15 residues. CDR1 is SGHNT, CDR2 YYREEE, per germline (reference sequence). Deletions cut 1 base from V and 0 bases from J, with 10 bases between. CDR3 region: CASSLRIPANYGYTF. CDR3 in DNA: TGTGCCAGCAGCTTGAGGATTCCTGCTAACTATGGCTACACCTTC.

The CDR3 here is CAISESTGRSSYEQYF. In nucleotides, the CDR3 is TGTGCCATCAGTGAGTCGACAGGGAGAAGCTCCTACGAGCAGTACTTC. The V gene is TRBV10-3, the J gene TRBJ2-7; 7 bases align to TRBD1. With V trimmed by 0 bases and J by 0 bases, 5 bases remained unmatched. In germline, CDR1 is ENHRY, CDR2 SYGVKD. The CDR3 totals 16 residues.

The chain combines TRBV28 with TRBJ1-2; D is undetermined. The CDR3 runs 14 residues. V was cut by 6 bases and J by 5 bases, with 16 bases left in between. Germline CDR1 reads MDHEN; CDR2 reads SYDVKM. The CDR3 region is CASSQREVQYGYTF. CDR3 sequence (DNA): TGTGCCAGCAGCCAAAGGGAGGTTCAGTATGGCTACACCTTC.

The J gene is TRBJ1-2, the V gene TRBV28, with unresolved D. Between the trimmed V and J ends, which lost 6 bases and 6 bases, there was a span of 11 bases. Germline V lookup: CDR1 MDHEN, CDR2 SYDVKM. The CDR3 has 12 residues. As DNA, the CDR3 is TGTGCCAGCAGGCAGCTCCGGGATGGCTACACCTTC. Translated: CASRQLRDGYTF.

This clone was seen only once. As DNA, the CDR3 is TGCAGTGCTAAACGGGAAAACATTCAGTACTTC. Encoded protein: CSAKRENIQYF. This chain links TRBV20-1 with TRBJ2-4, with D unclear. CDR1 is DFQATT and CDR2 is SNEGSKA in the germline V gene (reference sequence). Between the trimmed V and J ends, which lost 4 bases and 5 bases, there was a span of 6 bases. This CDR3 has 11 residues.

The rearrangement joins TRBV19 to TRBJ1-6, with 8 positions matching TRBD1. Germline values: CDR1 LNHDA, CDR2 SQIVND (reference sequence). This CDR3 comprises 13 residues. The trim removed 9 bases at V and 6 bases at J, leaving 4 bases unmatched. The CDR3 reads CASQGQANSPLHF. In nucleotides, the CDR3 is TGTGCCAGCCAGGGACAGGCTAATTCACCCCTCCACTTT.

The chain employs TRBV30 and TRBJ1-2; 7 positions agree with TRBD1. The J segment lost 6 bases and the V segment lost 4 bases, leaving 11 bases of the junction unmatched. The CDR3 contains 14 residues. Germline values: CDR1 GTSNPN, CDR2 SVGIG (reference sequence). DNA of the CDR3: TGTGCCTGGAAGCGACAGGGTCTTAATGATGGCTACACCTTC. Translating gives CAWKRQGLNDGYTF.

The chain joins TRBV10-3 to TRBJ2-3; TRBD2 is a possible D gene (6 bases). The germline V gene has CDR1 ENHRY and CDR2 SYGVKD. With 0 bases removed from V and 0 bases from J, the gap between germline ends came to 10 bases. The CDR3 loop spans 16 amino acids. The CDR3 bases are TGTGCCATCAGTGAGTCGGGACTCTTAAGCACAGATACGCAGTATTTT. Amino acids: CAISESGLLSTDTQYF.

The chain combines TRBV6-1 with TRBJ2-1; D might be TRBD1 (6 bases). The CDR3 contains 16 residues. Germline V gene sequence: CDR1 MNHNS, CDR2 SASEGT. Trimming took 3 bases from V and 2 from J, leaving 14 bases between them. The DNA of the CDR3 is TGTGCCAGCAGTGAGACCACAGGGAAGCCCTACAATGAGCAGTTCTTC. Protein: CASSETTGKPYNEQFF.

The rearrangement joins TRBV25-1 to TRBJ2-7; D is possibly TRBD1 (6 bases). Trimming shortened V by 4 bases and J by 1 base, and 11 bases separated the two germline ends. Germline V CDR1 and CDR2: MGHDK, SYGVNS. The CDR3 has 14 amino acids. CDR3 bases: TGTGCCAGCAGTGCCCAAGGACAGTCCTACGAGCAGTACTTC. Its translation is CASSAQGQSYEQYF.

The V call is TRBV25-1, the J call TRBJ1-5; the match to TRBD1 covers 7 bases. The CDR3 spans 14 residues. The trim removed 6 bases at V and 3 bases at J, leaving 5 bases unmatched. Germline V gives CDR1 MGHDK, CDR2 SYGVNS. The CDR3 spells CASRQQGINQPQHF. DNA of the CDR3: TGTGCCAGCAGACAACAGGGGATCAATCAGCCCCAGCATTTT.

The chain combines TRBV27 with TRBJ1-3; maybe TRBD1 (5 bases). This CDR3 has 14 residues. V was shortened by 5 bases and J by 1 base, with 9 bases between the two germline ends. Germline CDR1 and CDR2: MNHEY and SMNVEV (reference sequence). DNA for the CDR3: TGTGCCAGCAGTCCGGGGGTTTCTGGAAACACCATATATTTT. Its protein is CASSPGVSGNTIYF.

This rearrangement joins TRBV5-1 to TRBJ2-5, with D possibly TRBD1 on 6 matching bases. Germline V gene lookup returns CDR1 SGHRS and CDR2 YFSETQ. The CDR3 has 14 residues. V lost 4 bases, J lost 2 bases, and 12 bases lay in between. The CDR3 DNA is TGCGCCAGCAGCCCCGGACAGATACAAGAGACCCAGTACTTC. It codes for CASSPGQIQETQYF. The full variable domain, in which reference TRBV5-1 and TRBJ2-5 provide the parts outside the CDR3, is KAGVTQTPRYLIKTRGQQVTLSCSPISGHRSVSWYQQTPGQGLQFLFEYFSETQRNKGNFPGRFSGRQFSNSRSEMNVSTLELGDSALYLCASSPGQIQETQYFGPGTRLLVL.

By share, this clone counts as medium-sized (0.01 to 0.1%). The chain recombines TRBV5-1 with TRBJ1-5; D unresolved. CDR1 is SGHRS, CDR2 YFSETQ, per germline. Trimming cost V 2 bases and J 8 bases, with 20 bases left between them. CDR3 size: 16 residues. Written as DNA, the CDR3 is TGCGCCAGCAGCTTAAACGGGCCCCCCGACAAAGAGCCCCAGCATTTT. Protein: CASSLNGPPDKEPQHF.

The chain carries TRBV30 and TRBJ1-5; D is uncertain. The germline V and J ends were trimmed by 0 bases and 2 bases, with 14 bases remaining between them. Germline values: CDR1 GTSNPN, CDR2 SVGIG (reference sequence). The CDR3 loop spans 16 amino acids. The CDR3 region is CAWSVRIGHRNQPQHF. As DNA, the CDR3 is TGTGCCTGGAGTGTACGGATAGGCCATCGCAATCAGCCCCAGCATTTT.

V usage is TRBV5-1 and J usage is TRBJ2-2; D possibly corresponds to TRBD1 (6 bases). The CDR3 contains 15 residues. Per the germline V gene, CDR1 is SGHRS and CDR2 is YFSETQ. V was clipped by 3 bases and J by 2 bases, with 11 bases between them. The CDR3 nucleotides are TGCGCCAGCAGCTCGCGGACAGATAACACCGGGGAGCTGTTTTTT. Protein: CASSSRTDNTGELFF.

The chain joins TRBV30 to TRBJ2-7, with 10 bases aligning to TRBD1. The CDR3 is made up of 14 amino acids. CDR1 and CDR2 (germline): GTSNPN, SVGIG (reference sequence). V shed 3 bases, J shed 5 bases, and the junction held 7 bases outside the gene matches. This CDR3 is CAWSGDRGIDEQYF. CDR3 in DNA: TGTGCCTGGAGCGGGGACAGGGGAATAGACGAGCAGTACTTC.

V gene TRBV7-9 combines with J gene TRBJ2-1, with 10 nucleotides matching TRBD1. Germline trimming cut 0 bases from V and 6 bases from J; bases unmatched to any gene: 8. CDR1 and CDR2 from the germline V gene are SEHNR and FQNEAQ (reference sequence). The CDR3 is made up of 17 amino acids. CDR3 residues: CASSLALRQGAINEQFF. The CDR3 coding sequence is TGTGCCAGCAGCTTAGCGCTAAGACAGGGGGCAATCAATGAGCAGTTCTTC. Full variable domain (outside the CDR3, taken from reference TRBV7-9 and TRBJ2-1): DTGVSQNPRHKITKRGQNVTFRCDPISEHNRLYWYRQTLGQGPEFLTYFQNEAQLEKSRLLSDRFSAERPKGSFSTLEIQRTEQGDSAMYLCASSLALRQGAINEQFFGPGTRLTVL.

The chain couples TRBV2 to TRBJ1-2; a possible D gene is TRBD1 (6 bases). Per the germline V gene, CDR1 is SNHLY and CDR2 is FYNNEI. The germline V and J ends were trimmed by 4 bases and 5 bases, with 14 bases remaining between them. The CDR3 consists of 14 residues. The CDR3 DNA follows: TGTGCCAGCAGTGGTAACGGGACACCGTATGGCTACACCTTC. This sequence encodes CASSGNGTPYGYTF.

The table lists this clone with a few counts. The gene calls are TRBV27 and TRBJ2-7, with TRBD1 matching 7 bases. Germline values: CDR1 MNHEY, CDR2 SMNVEV (reference sequence). Losses at the gene ends were 6 bases for V and 0 bases for J; bases not matched to a gene: 8. This CDR3 is built from 15 residues. CDR3 bases: TGTGCCAGCAGGCACGGGACAGCGCTCTCCTACGAGCAGTACTTC. It codes for CASRHGTALSYEQYF.

This clone was detected once. The V and J genes are TRBV9 and TRBJ1-1; D is unclear. V lost 2 bases, J lost 3 bases, and 14 bases lay in between. The CDR3 is 15 amino acids. The germline V gene encodes CDR1 SGDLS and CDR2 YYNGEE. CDR3 sequence: CASSVSAFWDTEAFF. For the CDR3, the DNA is TGTGCCAGCAGCGTTTCGGCTTTTTGGGACACTGAAGCTTTCTTT.

In this sample, this clone turned up once. The J gene is TRBJ2-4, the V gene TRBV3-1 (or the pseudogene TRBV3-2); D might be TRBD1 (5 bases). Germline values: CDR1 LGHDT, CDR2 YNNKEL (reference sequence). This CDR3 comprises 15 residues. V was trimmed by 11 bases and J by 0 bases, leaving 17 bases between them. CDR3 loop: CASRSTGLAKNIQYF. Here the CDR3 DNA reads TGTGCCTCCCGGTCAACAGGTCTAGCCAAAAACATTCAGTACTTC.

J is TRBJ2-1 and V is TRBV7-2, with 9 bases that match TRBD2. The CDR3 sequence is 15 residues long. The germline V gene has CDR1 SGHTA and CDR2 FQGNSA. Unmatched junction bases numbered 17, after V lost 5 bases and J lost 15 bases. CDR3 loop: CASSQVPGLAKDTFF. The CDR3 DNA reads TGTGCCAGCAGCCAGGTTCCGGGACTAGCTAAGGACACGTTCTTC.

The chain recombines TRBV7-8 with TRBJ1-5; the match to TRBD1 covers 9 bases. The junction had 11 bases not matched to a gene; V was cut back by 3 bases and J by 2 bases. Germline loops: CDR1 SGHVS, CDR2 FQNEAQ. The CDR3 runs 18 residues. CDR3 amino acids: CASSLGNRTGARNQPQHF. DNA for the CDR3: TGTGCCAGCAGCTTGGGGAATCGGACAGGGGCACGCAATCAGCCCCAGCATTTT.

The rearrangement links TRBV7-2 to TRBJ1-2, with TRBD1 as a possible D gene (5 bases). The CDR3 totals 14 residues. The V gene's germline CDR1 is SGHTA and CDR2 FQGNSA. V was clipped by 0 bases and J by 3 bases, with 8 bases between them. CDR3 sequence: CASSLAPTDYGYTF. The CDR3 DNA follows: TGTGCCAGCAGCTTAGCCCCGACAGACTATGGCTACACCTTC.

The rearrangement joins TRBV2 to TRBJ1-2, with D possibly being TRBD1 (6 bases). CDR1 and CDR2 from the germline V gene are SNHLY and FYNNEI. The CDR3 spans 13 residues. The V end was cut by 6 bases, the J end by 4 bases, with 12 bases between. The CDR3 coding sequence is TGTGCCAGCAGACAGGGCGGGAGCTATGGCTACACCTTC. It is translated as CASRQGGSYGYTF.

This chain links TRBV6-1 with TRBJ2-1; 8 bases line up with TRBD2. V was clipped by 3 bases and J by 8 bases; unmatched bases: 9. Germline CDR1 MNHNS, CDR2 SASEGT. The CDR3 is 15 amino acids. As DNA, the CDR3 is TGTGCCAGCAGTGAGACCGGGGGGGCTCTTCATGAGCAGTTCTTC. It translates to CASSETGGALHEQFF.

The V call is TRBV28, the J call TRBJ2-3, with 16 positions matching TRBD2. In germline, CDR1 is MDHEN, CDR2 SYDVKM. The CDR3 length is 16 residues. V gave up 8 bases and J gave up 6 bases; unmatched junction bases: 8. CDR3 bases: TGTGCCAGCTACACCGGGACTAGCGGGGGGGCGGATACGCAGTATTTT. As protein: CASYTGTSGGADTQYF.